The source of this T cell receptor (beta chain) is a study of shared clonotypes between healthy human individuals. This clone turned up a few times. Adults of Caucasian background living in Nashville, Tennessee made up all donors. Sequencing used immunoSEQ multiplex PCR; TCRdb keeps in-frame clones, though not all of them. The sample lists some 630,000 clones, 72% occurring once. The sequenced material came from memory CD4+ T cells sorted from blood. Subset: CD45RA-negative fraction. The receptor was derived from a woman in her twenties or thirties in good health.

The DNA of the CDR3 is TGCGCCAGCAGCATTCGACTAGCGGGAGCAGGGAATGAGCAGTTCTTC. It is translated as CASSIRLAGAGNEQFF. The rearrangement uses TRBV5-1 and TRBJ2-1; 12 nucleotides align to TRBD2. This CDR3 is 16 amino acids long. The ends lost 4 bases at V and 7 bases at J; junction bases unmatched: 9. Germline values: CDR1 SGHRS, CDR2 YFSETQ.